This T cell receptor (beta chain) was captured in a study of neoadjuvant anti-PD-1 for oral cavity cancer. The study, taken as a whole, reports: Non-responders to neoadjuvant nivolumab had significantly more clonal PBMC T cells than responders. With a few patients per group, TCR findings need larger cohorts.

Germline lookup yields CDR1 MDHEN and CDR2 SYDVKM. Trimming removed 7 bases at V and 3 bases at J, with 16 bases between. The CDR3 covers 14 residues. Details on this clone: Its antigen is currently unknown.

Six replicates per PBMC sample, mostly from approximately 0.45 ug of genomic DNA. TCRdb's table, derived via immunoSEQ multiplex PCR, lists solely in-frame clones and lacks some. The sample contains 12,000 to 15,000 clones, over 55% of which appear only once. The V and J genes are TRBV28 and TRBJ2-7; D may be TRBD1 or TRBD2 (5 bases each). Source: PBMCs, taken before nivolumab (anti-PD-1) treatment. The source is a person between 40 and 80 years old with oral cavity squamous cell carcinoma. The CDR3 sequence: CASTYGAPRYEQYF. CDR3 nucleotides: TGTGCCAGCACCTACGGGGCCCCGCGCTACGAGCAGTACTTC.